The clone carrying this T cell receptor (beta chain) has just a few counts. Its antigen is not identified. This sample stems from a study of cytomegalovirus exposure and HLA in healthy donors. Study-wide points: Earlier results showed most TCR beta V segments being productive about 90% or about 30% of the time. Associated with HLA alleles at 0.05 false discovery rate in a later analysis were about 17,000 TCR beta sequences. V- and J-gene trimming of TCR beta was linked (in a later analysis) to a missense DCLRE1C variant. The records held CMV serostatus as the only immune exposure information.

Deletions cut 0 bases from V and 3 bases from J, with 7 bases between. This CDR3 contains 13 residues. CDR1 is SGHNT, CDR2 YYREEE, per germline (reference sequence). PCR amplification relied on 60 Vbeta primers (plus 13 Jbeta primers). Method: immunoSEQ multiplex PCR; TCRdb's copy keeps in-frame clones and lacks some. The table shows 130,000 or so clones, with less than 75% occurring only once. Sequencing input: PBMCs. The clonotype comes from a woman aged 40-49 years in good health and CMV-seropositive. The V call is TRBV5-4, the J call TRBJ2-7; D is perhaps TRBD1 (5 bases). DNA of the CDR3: TGTGCCAGCAGCTTGGGGGGCGACTACGAGCAGTACTTC. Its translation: CASSLGGDYEQYF.